This entry lists 32 T cell receptor beta chains sequenced from one sample in a study of control samples from healthy donors and cancer patients. The repertoire was sequenced with immunoSEQ multiplex PCR; TCRdb's copy has only in-frame clones and lacks some. The data contain over 110,000 clones, around 85% of them singletons. Sequenced material: blood. The receptor source for this set is a woman in her twenties or thirties in good health.

V is TRBV7-8 and J is TRBJ1-5, with a possible D match to TRBD1 (6 bases). This CDR3 is 16 amino acids long. The germline CDR1 and CDR2 sequences are SGHVS and FQNEAQ. The V and J ends lost 5 bases and 5 bases respectively, with 19 bases between them. The CDR3 reads CASSRHRDMVDQPQHF. CDR3 coding DNA: TGTGCCAGCAGCCGCCACCGGGACATGGTTGATCAGCCCCAGCATTTT.

J is TRBJ1-1 and V is TRBV11-1, with TRBD1 identical over 8 bases. J gave up 5 bases and V 3 bases, and 8 bases lay outside the gene matches. There are 15 residues in the CDR3. Germline V gene lookup returns CDR1 SGHAT and CDR2 FQDESV (reference sequence). The CDR3 bases are TGTGCCAGCAGCTTTGAGACAGGGGTCTGGACTGAAGCTTTCTTT. This translates into CASSFETGVWTEAFF.

This clone was detected once. The CDR3 protein is CASSPRTVFSGNTIYF. The CDR3 coding sequence is TGTGCCAGCTCACCACGGACAGTTTTCTCTGGAAACACCATATATTTT. J is TRBJ1-3 and V is TRBV18; maybe TRBD1 (6 bases). There are 16 residues in the CDR3. Looked up from germline, CDR1 is KGHSH and CDR2 is LQKENI. Trimming shortened V by 1 base and J by 0 bases, and 10 bases separated the two germline ends.

V usage is TRBV9 and J usage is TRBJ2-1; 8 nucleotides agree with TRBD2. The length of the CDR3 is 15 residues. Germline V CDR1 and CDR2: SGDLS, YYNGEE. Trimming cost V 3 bases and J 1 base; bases outside gene matches: 3. This CDR3 reads CASSDSGSSYNEQFF. The CDR3, as DNA: TGTGCCAGCAGCGACAGCGGGAGTTCCTACAATGAGCAGTTCTTC.

The genes are TRBV19 and TRBJ1-5; 9 positions match TRBD1. This CDR3 has 16 amino acids. Germline CDR1 is LNHDA and CDR2 is SQIVND (reference sequence). Trimming cost V 8 bases and J 2 bases; bases outside gene matches: 10. The CDR3 coding sequence is TGTGCCAGTCGGACAGGGGCAGAAATTGGCAATCAGCCCCAGCATTTT. Translating gives CASRTGAEIGNQPQHF.

The J gene is TRBJ1-3, the V gene TRBV6-1, with D possibly TRBD1 on 6 matching bases. Germline V lookup: CDR1 MNHNS, CDR2 SASEGT. The CDR3 extends over 15 amino acids. V was trimmed by 1 base and J by 0 bases, leaving 7 bases between them. The CDR3 DNA sequence: TGTGCCAGCAGTGAAGTGGGGGCCTCTGGAAACACCATATATTTT. Its translation: CASSEVGASGNTIYF.

As for this clone: Other DNA variants within this sample encode the same CDR3. CDR3 protein: CASSPRGSPYEQYF. CDR3 nucleotide sequence: TGTGCCAGCAGTCCCCGAGGCTCCCCCTACGAGCAGTACTTC. This chain connects TRBV6-5 to TRBJ2-7; no clear D. The CDR3 has 14 amino acids. Germline loops: CDR1 MNHEY, CDR2 SVGAGI. V shed 5 bases and J shed 2 bases, with 13 bases lying between them.

The V gene is TRBV7-9, the J gene TRBJ1-1, with 7 positions matching TRBD1. Germline assignment: CDR1 SEHNR and CDR2 FQNEAQ (reference sequence). V trimming: 5 bases; J trimming: 5 bases; junction bases outside the gene matches: 8. This CDR3 has 14 residues. In nucleotides, the CDR3 is TGTGCCAGCAGCCCCGATGACAGGGTTACTGAAGCTTTCTTT. Its translation: CASSPDDRVTEAFF.

This chain links TRBV27 with TRBJ1-4; 7 nucleotides line up with TRBD1. Looked up from germline, CDR1 is MNHEY and CDR2 is SMNVEV (reference sequence). V shed 6 bases, J shed 8 bases, and the junction held 15 bases outside the gene matches. CDR3 length: 16 amino acids. The CDR3 DNA reads as TGTGCCAGCAGAACGCACGCCGGGACAGTGCCCGAAAAACTGTTTTTT. It yields the protein CASRTHAGTVPEKLFF.

The rearrangement uses TRBV6-6 and TRBJ2-3, with D tentatively TRBD1 (6 bases). This CDR3 contains 14 residues. V lost 6 bases and J 4 bases, leaving 14 bases between the germline ends. CDR1 is MNHNY, CDR2 SVGAGI, per germline (reference sequence). The CDR3 DNA reads TGTGCCAGCAGCTTAGGACAGCGATCAGATACGCAGTATTTT. The encoded protein is CASSLGQRSDTQYF.

Of note for this clone: Other DNA sequences in this specimen translate into the identical CDR3. In nucleotides, the CDR3 is TGTGCCAGCAGTTACCCTAAAGAGACCCAGTACTTC. It specifies CASSYPKETQYF. The rearrangement links TRBV6-6 to TRBJ2-5; unclear D gene. Trimming took off 2 bases at V and 3 bases at J, with 4 bases between the two ends. Germline CDR1 MNHNY, CDR2 SVGAGI (reference sequence). The CDR3 loop spans 12 amino acids.

The gene calls are TRBV4-1 and TRBJ2-1, with TRBD2 matching over 10 bases. This CDR3 has 18 residues. V was clipped by 2 bases and J by 5 bases; unmatched bases: 12. Germline values: CDR1 MGHRA, CDR2 YSYEKL. For the CDR3, the DNA is TGCGCCAGCAGCCAAATCCTAGCGGGAGCTGGGGATGACAATGAGCAGTTCTTC. Protein product: CASSQILAGAGDDNEQFF.

The chain has TRBV18 and TRBJ1-1; 7 nucleotides line up with TRBD1. After removal of 1 base from V and 3 bases from J, the junction contained 5 bases not matched to a gene. In germline, CDR1 is KGHSH, CDR2 LQKENI. The CDR3 length is 15 residues. The CDR3 sequence: CASSPQNRGDTEAFF. The CDR3 bases are TGTGCCAGCTCACCACAGAACAGGGGTGACACTGAAGCTTTCTTT. The whole variable domain, filled in from reference TRBV18 and TRBJ1-1, reads NAGVMQNPRHLVRRRGQEARLRCSPMKGHSHVYWYRQLPEEGLKFMVYLQKENIIDESGMPKERFSAEFPKEGPSILRIQQVVRGDSAAYFCASSPQNRGDTEAFFGQGTRLTVV.

The V and J genes are TRBV29-1 and TRBJ2-5; the match to TRBD2 covers 9 bases. This CDR3 spans 14 amino acids. The junction had 7 bases not matched to a gene; V was cut back by 4 bases and J by 4 bases. Germline CDR1 is SQVTM and CDR2 is ANQGSEA. This CDR3 reads CSVGAELAGETQYF. CDR3 nucleotides: TGCAGCGTTGGGGCCGAACTAGCGGGAGAGACCCAGTACTTC.

This chain links TRBV12-3 or TRBV12-4 with TRBJ1-4, with 7 nucleotides matching TRBD1. Trimming took 10 bases from V and 8 from J; bases not matched to a gene: 10. This CDR3 is 13 amino acids long. The CDR3 here is CATMTGREEKLFF. The CDR3 DNA sequence: TGTGCCACTATGACAGGGAGAGAGGAAAAACTGTTTTTT.

The chain carries TRBV9 and TRBJ2-1; 12 nucleotides agree with TRBD2. Trimming took 4 bases from V and 5 from J; bases not matched to a gene: 4. The CDR3 is 15 residues long. The germline V gene has CDR1 SGDLS and CDR2 YYNGEE. CDR3 region: CASSSRLAGDNEQFF. DNA of the CDR3: TGTGCCAGCAGCTCCCGACTAGCGGGAGACAATGAGCAGTTCTTC.

This clone has a single count. The chain links TRBV28 to TRBJ2-7; 7 positions match TRBD1. The ends lost 2 bases at V and 6 bases at J; junction bases unmatched: 10. The CDR3 is 15 amino acids. Germline CDR1 MDHEN, CDR2 SYDVKM. The CDR3 nucleotides are TGTGCCAGCAGTTTAACAGGCCAGGGGGAAGGCGAGCAGTACTTC. It specifies CASSLTGQGEGEQYF.

This chain connects TRBV7-9 to TRBJ2-4; 11 bases align to TRBD2. CDR3 length: 18 amino acids. V lost 11 bases and J lost 1; bases outside the gene matches: 16. Germline V gives CDR1 SEHNR, CDR2 FQNEAQ (reference sequence). CDR3 in DNA: TGTGCCGGGGGAACCGGGACTAGCGGAACCGCCGCCAAAAACATTCAGTACTTC. Translating it yields CAGGTGTSGTAAKNIQYF.

The rearrangement links TRBV28 to TRBJ1-5; TRBD1 matches 10 bases. V shed 3 bases and J 6 bases; nucleotides not matched to a gene: 8. The germline CDR1 and CDR2 sequences are MDHEN and SYDVKM. The CDR3 is made up of 16 amino acids. The CDR3 nucleotides read TGTGCCAGCAGTTTCCGGGACAGGGGTTTGGGTCAGCCCCAGCATTTT. This translates into CASSFRDRGLGQPQHF.

The chain's CDR3 is CASSQRHAASGQETQYF. CDR3 DNA: TGTGCCAGCAGCCAAAGGCACGCAGCTTCGGGCCAAGAGACCCAGTACTTC. The rearrangement uses TRBV4-2 and TRBJ2-5; D is unclear. The V and J ends lost 2 bases and 1 base respectively, with 17 bases between them. Germline CDR1 and CDR2: LGHNA and YNFKEQ. This CDR3 is built from 17 residues.

This chain uses TRBV29-1 with TRBJ2-1; D assignment may be TRBD1 or TRBD2 (5 bases each). The CDR3 is 12 amino acids. Per germline, CDR1 SQVTM and CDR2 ANQGSEA. The V and J ends lost 7 bases and 11 bases respectively, with 18 bases between them. For the CDR3, the DNA is TGCAGCGCCGCTAGGGACCCGCAACAGCAGTTCTTC. Translation gives CSAARDPQQQFF.

A remark on this clone: This CDR3 is also generated by other DNA sequences in the sample. V is TRBV5-6 and J is TRBJ2-3, with D perhaps matching TRBD1 (5 bases). The CDR3 sequence is 15 residues long. Trimming stripped 4 bases from V and 0 bases from J, with 12 bases between. Germline lookup yields CDR1 SGHDT and CDR2 YYEEEE. CDR3 loop: CASSPRQSSTDTQYF. The CDR3 DNA sequence: TGTGCCAGCAGCCCGAGACAGTCCAGCACAGATACGCAGTATTTT.

The chain couples TRBV19 to TRBJ2-7; 7 bases line up with TRBD1. CDR3 length equals 15 residues. In germline, CDR1 is LNHDA, CDR2 SQIVND (reference sequence). The V gene end was trimmed by 3 bases and the J gene end by 5 bases; junction bases not matched to a gene: 10. CDR3 region: CASSITTGTSHEQYF. CDR3 bases: TGTGCCAGTAGTATTACGACAGGGACGTCCCACGAGCAGTACTTC.

This chain uses TRBV29-1 with TRBJ1-2; 9 bases match TRBD1. The CDR3 has 13 amino acids. Germline V gene data show CDR1 as SQVTM and CDR2 as ANQGSEA. V lost 3 bases and J lost 8; bases outside the gene matches: 7. Here the CDR3 reads CSVDEQGASGYTF. The CDR3 coding sequence is TGCAGCGTTGATGAACAGGGGGCTAGCGGCTACACCTTC.

The chain carries TRBV6-5 and TRBJ2-3; either TRBD1 or TRBD2 may fit D (5 bases each). This CDR3 region has 15 residues. Germline CDR1 and CDR2: MNHEY and SVGAGI. The V gene lost 0 bases and the J gene lost 5 bases, with 12 bases spanning the gap. CDR3 in DNA: TGTGCCAGCAGTTACTCGGGGACCGGGCGAGATACGCAGTATTTT. Amino acids: CASSYSGTGRDTQYF.

The J gene is TRBJ1-2, the V gene TRBV30, with D uncertain. This CDR3 is 12 amino acids long. Germline V CDR1 and CDR2: GTSNPN, SVGIG (reference sequence). V was pared by 1 base and J by 7 bases, with 10 bases between. CDR3 sequence (DNA): TGTGCCTGGAGTGCCTCCGGACTTGGCTACACCTTC. It translates to CAWSASGLGYTF.

The rearrangement uses TRBV7-6 and TRBJ2-7, with 9 nucleotides matching TRBD1. Germline CDR1 and CDR2: SGHVS and FNYEAQ. The CDR3 loop spans 16 amino acids. V shed 6 bases, J shed 2 bases, and the junction held 11 bases outside the gene matches. CDR3 region: CASSERIQGAPYEQYF. CDR3 in DNA: TGTGCCAGCAGTGAAAGGATACAGGGGGCGCCCTACGAGCAGTACTTC.

J is TRBJ2-3 and V is TRBV6-4, with 7 bases fitting TRBD2. The CDR3 length is 14 residues. After removal of 6 bases from V and 3 bases from J, the junction contained 6 bases not matched to a gene. Germline CDR1 and CDR2: MRHNA and SNTAGT. The CDR3 sequence: CASRNPSGTDTQYF. The CDR3 nucleotides read TGTGCCAGCAGAAATCCTAGCGGTACAGATACGCAGTATTTT.

The V and J genes are TRBV7-6 and TRBJ2-2; the match to TRBD2 covers 7 bases. CDR3 size: 16 residues. The germline V gene encodes CDR1 SGHVS and CDR2 FNYEAQ. V gave up 1 base and J gave up 4 bases; unmatched junction bases: 6. CDR3 DNA sequence: TGTGCCAGCAGCTTAGGGGGGAGGGTCCCCACCGGGGAGCTGTTTTTT. Amino acid sequence: CASSLGGRVPTGELFF.

The gene calls are TRBV18 and TRBJ1-5, with 9 bases lining up with TRBD1. V shed 3 bases and J 8 bases; nucleotides not matched to a gene: 5. Germline CDR1 is KGHSH and CDR2 is LQKENI. The length of the CDR3 is 14 residues. CDR3 loop: CASSPGTGLEPQHF. The CDR3 nucleotides are TGTGCCAGCTCACCCGGGACAGGGTTGGAGCCCCAGCATTTT.

The V gene is TRBV4-1, the J gene TRBJ2-1; 7 bases fit TRBD1. V lost 7 bases and J lost 0; bases outside the gene matches: 6. The CDR3 extends over 15 amino acids. Germline lookup yields CDR1 MGHRA and CDR2 YSYEKL. CDR3: CASKGTAFSYNEQFF. The DNA for the CDR3 is TGCGCCAGCAAGGGGACAGCCTTCTCCTACAATGAGCAGTTCTTC.

V usage is TRBV2 and J usage is TRBJ2-7; D perhaps matches TRBD2 (6 bases). The CDR3 totals 15 residues. Germline V CDR1 and CDR2: SNHLY, FYNNEI. The V gene lost 6 bases and the J gene lost 7 bases, with 22 bases spanning the gap. The CDR3 is CASRDDQPRGREQYF. The CDR3 nucleotides read TGTGCCAGCAGGGATGACCAGCCTCGAGGGAGGGAGCAGTACTTC.